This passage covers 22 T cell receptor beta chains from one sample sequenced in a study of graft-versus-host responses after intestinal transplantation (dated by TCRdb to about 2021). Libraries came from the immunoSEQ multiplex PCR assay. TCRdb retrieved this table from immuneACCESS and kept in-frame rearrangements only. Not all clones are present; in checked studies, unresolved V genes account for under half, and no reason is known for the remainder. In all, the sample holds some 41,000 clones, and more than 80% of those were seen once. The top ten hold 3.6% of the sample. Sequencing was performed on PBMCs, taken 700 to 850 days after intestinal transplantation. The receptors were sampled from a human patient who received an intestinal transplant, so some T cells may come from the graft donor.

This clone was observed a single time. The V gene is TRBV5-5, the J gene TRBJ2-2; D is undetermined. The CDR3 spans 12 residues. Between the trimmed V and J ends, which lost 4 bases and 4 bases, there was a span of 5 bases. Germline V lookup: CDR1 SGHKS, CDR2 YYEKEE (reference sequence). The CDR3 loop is CASSPPTGELFF. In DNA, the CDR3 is TGTGCCAGCAGCCCCCCCACCGGGGAGCTGTTTTTT.

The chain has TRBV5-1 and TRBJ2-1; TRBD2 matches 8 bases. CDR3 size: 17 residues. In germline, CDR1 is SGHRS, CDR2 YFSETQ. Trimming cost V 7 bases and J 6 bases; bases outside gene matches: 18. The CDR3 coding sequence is TGCGCCAGCGCGAGTACGTTTGGAGCGGGAGACCCCAATGAGCAGTTCTTC. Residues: CASASTFGAGDPNEQFF. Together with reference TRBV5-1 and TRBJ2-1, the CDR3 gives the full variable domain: KAGVTQTPRYLIKTRGQQVTLSCSPISGHRSVSWYQQTPGQGLQFLFEYFSETQRNKGNFPGRFSGRQFSNSRSEMNVSTLELGDSALYLCASASTFGAGDPNEQFFGPGTRLTVL.

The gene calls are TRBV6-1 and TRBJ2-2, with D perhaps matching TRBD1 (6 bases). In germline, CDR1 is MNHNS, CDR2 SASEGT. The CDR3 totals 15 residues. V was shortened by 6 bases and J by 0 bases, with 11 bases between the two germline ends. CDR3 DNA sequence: TGTGCCAGCAGAAAACAGGGTACGAACACCGGGGAGCTGTTTTTT. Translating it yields CASRKQGTNTGELFF.

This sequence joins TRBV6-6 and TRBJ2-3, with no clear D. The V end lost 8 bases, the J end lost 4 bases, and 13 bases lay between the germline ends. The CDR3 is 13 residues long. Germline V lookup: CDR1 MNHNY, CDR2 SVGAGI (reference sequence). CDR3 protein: CASATNGADTQYF. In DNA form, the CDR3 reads TGTGCCAGCGCGACAAACGGCGCAGATACGCAGTATTTT.

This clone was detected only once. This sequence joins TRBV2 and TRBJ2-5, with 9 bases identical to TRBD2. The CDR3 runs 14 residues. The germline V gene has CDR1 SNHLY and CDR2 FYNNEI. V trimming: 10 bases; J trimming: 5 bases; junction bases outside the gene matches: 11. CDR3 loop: CATGAGTSYETQYF. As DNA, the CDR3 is TGTGCCACCGGCGCCGGGACTAGCTACGAGACCCAGTACTTC. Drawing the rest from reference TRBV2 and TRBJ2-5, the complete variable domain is EPEVTQTPSHQVTQMGQEVILRCVPISNHLYFYWYRQILGQKVEFLVSFYNNEISEKSEIFDDQFSVERPDGSNFTLKIRSTKLEDSAMYFCATGAGTSYETQYFGPGTRLLVL.

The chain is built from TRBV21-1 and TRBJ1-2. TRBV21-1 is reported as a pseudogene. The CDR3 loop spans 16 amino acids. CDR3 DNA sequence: TGTGCCAGCAGGTCTCGCTTAGCTAGAAAGACCTATGGCTACACCTTC. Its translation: CASRSRLARKTYGYTF.

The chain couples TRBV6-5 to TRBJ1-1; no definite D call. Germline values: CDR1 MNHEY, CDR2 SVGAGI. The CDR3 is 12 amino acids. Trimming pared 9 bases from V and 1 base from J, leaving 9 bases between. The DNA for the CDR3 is TGTGCCAGTCTTACGGCGAACACTGAAGCTTTCTTT. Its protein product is CASLTANTEAFF.

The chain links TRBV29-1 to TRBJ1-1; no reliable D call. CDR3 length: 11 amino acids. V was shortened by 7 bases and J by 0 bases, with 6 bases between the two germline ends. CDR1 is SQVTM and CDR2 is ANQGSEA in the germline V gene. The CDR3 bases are TGCAGCGGGAGGGTGAACACTGAAGCTTTCTTT. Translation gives CSGRVNTEAFF. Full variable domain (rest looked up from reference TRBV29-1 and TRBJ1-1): SAVISQKPSRDICQRGTSLTIQCQVDSQVTMMFWYRQQPGQSLTLIATANQGSEATYESGFVIDKFPISRPNLTFSTLTVSNMSPEDSSIYLCSGRVNTEAFFGQGTRLTVV.

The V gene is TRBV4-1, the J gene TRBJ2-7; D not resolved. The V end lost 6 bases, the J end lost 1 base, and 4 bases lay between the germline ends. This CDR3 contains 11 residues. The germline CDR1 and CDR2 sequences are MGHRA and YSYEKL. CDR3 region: CASRGSYEQYF. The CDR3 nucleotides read TGCGCCAGCAGAGGTTCCTACGAGCAGTACTTC.

The CDR3 loop reads CASRAGGRETQYF. CDR3 in DNA: TGTGCCAGCAGAGCAGGGGGCAGAGAGACCCAGTACTTC. The V call is TRBV7-9, the J call TRBJ2-5; TRBD1 matches at 8 bases. J gave up 4 bases and V 6 bases, and 4 bases lay outside the gene matches. Germline V gives CDR1 SEHNR, CDR2 FQNEAQ (reference sequence). The CDR3 length is 13 residues.

For the CDR3, the DNA is TGTGCCAGCAGTTTATTCCCTAGCGGGATGGAGGAGACCCAGTACTTC. Residues: CASSLFPSGMEETQYF. The chain carries TRBV28 and TRBJ2-5, with 9 bases fitting TRBD2. Germline V lookup: CDR1 MDHEN, CDR2 SYDVKM. The trim removed 1 base at V and 5 bases at J, leaving 8 bases unmatched. CDR3 length: 16 amino acids. Full variable domain (missing parts from reference TRBV28 and TRBJ2-5): DVKVTQSSRYLVKRTGEKVFLECVQDMDHENMFWYRQDPGLGLRLIYFSYDVKMKEKGDIPEGYSVSREKKERFSLILESASTNQTSMYLCASSLFPSGMEETQYFGPGTRLLVL.

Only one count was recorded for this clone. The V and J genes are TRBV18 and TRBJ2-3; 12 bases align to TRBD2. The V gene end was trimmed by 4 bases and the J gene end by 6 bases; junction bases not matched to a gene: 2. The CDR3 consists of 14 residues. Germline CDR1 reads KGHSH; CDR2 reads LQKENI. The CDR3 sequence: CASSRLAGEDTQYF. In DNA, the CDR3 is TGTGCCAGCTCACGACTAGCGGGGGAGGATACGCAGTATTTT.

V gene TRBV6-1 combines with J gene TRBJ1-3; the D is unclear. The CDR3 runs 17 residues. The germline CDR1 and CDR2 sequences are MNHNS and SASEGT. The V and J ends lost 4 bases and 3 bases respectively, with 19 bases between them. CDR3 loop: CASSGTPVQDYGNTIYF. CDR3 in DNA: TGTGCCAGCAGTGGGACGCCGGTCCAGGACTATGGAAACACCATATATTTT.

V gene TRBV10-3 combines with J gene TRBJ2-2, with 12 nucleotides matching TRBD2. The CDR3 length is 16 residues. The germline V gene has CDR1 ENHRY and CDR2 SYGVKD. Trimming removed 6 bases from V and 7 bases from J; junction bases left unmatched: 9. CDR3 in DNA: TGTGCCATCAGCATGACTAGCGGGAGATTTAGCGGGGAGCTGTTTTTT. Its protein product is CAISMTSGRFSGELFF.

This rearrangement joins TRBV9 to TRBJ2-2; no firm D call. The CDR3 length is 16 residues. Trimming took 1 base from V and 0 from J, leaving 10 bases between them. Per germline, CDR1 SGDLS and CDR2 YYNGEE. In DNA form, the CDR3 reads TGTGCCAGCAGCGTATCACCTGTACCGAACACCGGGGAGCTGTTTTTT. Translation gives CASSVSPVPNTGELFF.

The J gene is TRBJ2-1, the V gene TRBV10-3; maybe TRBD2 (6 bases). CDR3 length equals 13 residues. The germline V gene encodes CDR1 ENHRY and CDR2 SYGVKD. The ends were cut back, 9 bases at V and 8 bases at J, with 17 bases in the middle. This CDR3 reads CAITNRGKDEQFF. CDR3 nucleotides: TGTGCCATAACGAACCGGGGGAAGGATGAGCAGTTCTTC.

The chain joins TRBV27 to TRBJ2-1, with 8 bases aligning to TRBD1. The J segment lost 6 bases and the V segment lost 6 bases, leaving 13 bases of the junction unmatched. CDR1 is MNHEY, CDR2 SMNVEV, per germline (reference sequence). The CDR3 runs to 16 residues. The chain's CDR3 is CASSPEDRVIFNEQFF. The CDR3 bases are TGTGCCAGCAGCCCCGAGGACAGGGTCATTTTCAATGAGCAGTTCTTC.

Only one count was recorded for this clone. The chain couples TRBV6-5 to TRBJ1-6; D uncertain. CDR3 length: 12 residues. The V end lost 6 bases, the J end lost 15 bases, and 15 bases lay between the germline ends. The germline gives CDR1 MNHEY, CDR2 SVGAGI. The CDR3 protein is CASSTGRQLLHF. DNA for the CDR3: TGTGCCAGCAGCACCGGACGTCAACTCCTCCACTTT.

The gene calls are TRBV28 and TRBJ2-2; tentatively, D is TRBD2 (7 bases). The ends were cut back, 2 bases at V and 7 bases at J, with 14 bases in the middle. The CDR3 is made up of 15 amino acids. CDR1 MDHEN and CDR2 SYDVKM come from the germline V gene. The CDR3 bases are TGTGCCAGCAGTTTACTAGCGGAGGGGGGCGGGGAGCTGTTTTTT. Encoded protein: CASSLLAEGGGELFF.

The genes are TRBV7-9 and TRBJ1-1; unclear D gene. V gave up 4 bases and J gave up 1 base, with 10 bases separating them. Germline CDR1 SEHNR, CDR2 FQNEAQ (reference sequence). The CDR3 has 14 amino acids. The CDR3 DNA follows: TGTGCCAGCAGCTATTTGGACGGGAACACTGAAGCTTTCTTT. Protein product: CASSYLDGNTEAFF.

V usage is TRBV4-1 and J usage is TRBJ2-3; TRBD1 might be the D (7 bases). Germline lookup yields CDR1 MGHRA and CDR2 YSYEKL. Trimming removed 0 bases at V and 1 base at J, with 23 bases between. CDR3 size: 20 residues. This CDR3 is CASSQEGGQTRLKRTDTQYF. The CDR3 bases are TGCGCCAGCAGCCAAGAAGGGGGACAGACTAGACTTAAACGCACAGATACGCAGTATTTT.

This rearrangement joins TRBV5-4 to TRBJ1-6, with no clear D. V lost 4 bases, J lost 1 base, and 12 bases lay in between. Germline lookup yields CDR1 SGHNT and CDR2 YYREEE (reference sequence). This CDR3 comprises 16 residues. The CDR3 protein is CASSPRRGSYNSPLHF. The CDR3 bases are TGTGCCAGCAGCCCTAGAAGAGGGTCCTATAATTCACCCCTCCACTTT.